This T cell receptor (beta chain) was observed in a study of blood T cell repertoires in COVID-19. Study-wide background: Material from acute and convalescent COVID-19 was sourced from the United States, Italy and Spain. From T cells, B-cell-depleted T cells, or PBMCs came the material, which was cDNA or gDNA.

In the original processing: Amplification of reference gene primers was used by the study to estimate nucleated cell counts. Some clones are missing from TCRdb's copy, which holds only in-frame ones; the method was immunoSEQ multiplex PCR. The V and J calls and the clone size are those of that table, but D and trimming were determined from the DNA. The sample includes roughly 190,000 clones, roughly 84% of them seen just once. Trimming removed 7 bases at V and 1 base at J, with 14 bases between. CDR3 size: 15 residues. From germline, CDR1 is MNHEY and CDR2 SVGAGI. The sample was peripheral blood. The receptor was derived from a human donor with acute or convalescent COVID-19. The donor label of this sample is uncertain. The chain has TRBV6-5 and TRBJ1-3; maybe TRBD1 (6 bases). The CDR3 region has the DNA TGTGCCAGCACCCCATCACAGGGTTCTGGAAACACCATATATTTT. Residues: CASTPSQGSGNTIYF.